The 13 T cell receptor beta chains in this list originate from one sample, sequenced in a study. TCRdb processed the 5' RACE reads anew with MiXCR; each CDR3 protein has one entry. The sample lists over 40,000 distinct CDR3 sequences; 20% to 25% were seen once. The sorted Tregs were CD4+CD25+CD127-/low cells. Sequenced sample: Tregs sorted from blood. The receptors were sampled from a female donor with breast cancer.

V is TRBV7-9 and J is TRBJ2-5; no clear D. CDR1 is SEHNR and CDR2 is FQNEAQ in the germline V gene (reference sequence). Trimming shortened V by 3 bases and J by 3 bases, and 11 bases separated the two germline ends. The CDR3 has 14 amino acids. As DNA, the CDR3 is TGTGCCAGCAGCTTTTCTGAATACAAAGAGACCCAGTACTTC. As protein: CASSFSEYKETQYF.

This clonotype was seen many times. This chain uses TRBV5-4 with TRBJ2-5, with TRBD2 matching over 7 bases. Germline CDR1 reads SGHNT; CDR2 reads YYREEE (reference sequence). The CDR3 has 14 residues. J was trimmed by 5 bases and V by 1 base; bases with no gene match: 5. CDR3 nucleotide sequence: TGTGCCAGCAGCTTGAGGGTAGCGGGCGAGACCCAGTACTTC. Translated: CASSLRVAGETQYF.

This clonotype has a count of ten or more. The CDR3, as DNA: TGTGCCAGCAGTCCGGGGACAGCCTGGGCCAACGTCCTGACTTTC. Protein: CASSPGTAWANVLTF. This rearrangement joins TRBV6-5 to TRBJ2-6, with 7 bases fitting TRBD1. CDR1 is MNHEY, CDR2 SVGAGI, per germline. The CDR3 is made up of 15 amino acids. V trimming: 5 bases; J trimming: 5 bases; junction bases outside the gene matches: 6.

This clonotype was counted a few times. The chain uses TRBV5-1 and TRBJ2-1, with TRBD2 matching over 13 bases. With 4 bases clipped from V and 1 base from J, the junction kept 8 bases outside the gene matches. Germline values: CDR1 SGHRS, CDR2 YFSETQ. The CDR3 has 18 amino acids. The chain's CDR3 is CASSPIGTSGTSYNEQFF. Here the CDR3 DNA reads TGCGCCAGCAGCCCTATAGGGACTAGCGGGACATCCTACAATGAGCAGTTCTTC.

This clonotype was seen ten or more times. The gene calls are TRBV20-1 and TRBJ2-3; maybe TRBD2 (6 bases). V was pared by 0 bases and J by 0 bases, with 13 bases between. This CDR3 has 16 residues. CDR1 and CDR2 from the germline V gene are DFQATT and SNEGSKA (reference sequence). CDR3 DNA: TGCAGTGCTAGAGATCGGCTAGCGTATAGCACAGATACGCAGTATTTT. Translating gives CSARDRLAYSTDTQYF.

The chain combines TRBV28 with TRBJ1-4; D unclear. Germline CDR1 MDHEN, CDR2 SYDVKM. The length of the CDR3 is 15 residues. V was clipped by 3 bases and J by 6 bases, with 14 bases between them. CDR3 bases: TGTGCCAGCAGTTTCATCTTCGAATCCGATGAAAAACTGTTTTTT. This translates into CASSFIFESDEKLFF.

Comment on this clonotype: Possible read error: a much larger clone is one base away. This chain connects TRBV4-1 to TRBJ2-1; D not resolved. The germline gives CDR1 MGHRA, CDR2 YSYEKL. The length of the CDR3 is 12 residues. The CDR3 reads CASSQGDNEQSF. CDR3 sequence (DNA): TGCGCCAGCAGCCAAGGCGACAATGAGCAGTCCTTC.

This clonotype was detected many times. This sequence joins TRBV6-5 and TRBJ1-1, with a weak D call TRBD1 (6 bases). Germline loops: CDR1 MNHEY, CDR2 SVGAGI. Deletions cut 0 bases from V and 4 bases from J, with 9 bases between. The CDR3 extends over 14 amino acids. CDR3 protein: CASSYSRGGTEAFF. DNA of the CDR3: TGTGCCAGCAGTTACTCCAGGGGTGGCACTGAAGCTTTCTTT.

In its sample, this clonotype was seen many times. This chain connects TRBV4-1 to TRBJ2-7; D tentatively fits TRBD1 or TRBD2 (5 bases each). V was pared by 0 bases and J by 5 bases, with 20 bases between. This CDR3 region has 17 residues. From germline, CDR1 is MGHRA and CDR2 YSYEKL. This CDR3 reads CASSQDHPGTPRDEQYF. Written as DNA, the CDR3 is TGCGCCAGCAGCCAAGATCATCCGGGGACCCCCCGGGACGAGCAGTACTTC.

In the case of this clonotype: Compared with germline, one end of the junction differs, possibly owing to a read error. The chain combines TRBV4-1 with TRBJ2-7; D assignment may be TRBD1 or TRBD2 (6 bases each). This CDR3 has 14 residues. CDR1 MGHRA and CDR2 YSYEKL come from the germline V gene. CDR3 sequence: CASGHEGGSYEQYF. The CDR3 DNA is TGCGCCAGCGGCCACGAGGGGGGTTCCTACGAGCAGTACTTC.

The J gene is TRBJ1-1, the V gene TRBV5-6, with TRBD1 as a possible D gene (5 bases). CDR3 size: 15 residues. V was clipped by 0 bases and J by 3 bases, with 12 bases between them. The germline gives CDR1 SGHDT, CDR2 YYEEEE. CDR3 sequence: CASSLGTTLDTEAFF. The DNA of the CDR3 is TGTGCCAGCAGCTTGGGGACAACACTAGACACTGAAGCTTTCTTT.

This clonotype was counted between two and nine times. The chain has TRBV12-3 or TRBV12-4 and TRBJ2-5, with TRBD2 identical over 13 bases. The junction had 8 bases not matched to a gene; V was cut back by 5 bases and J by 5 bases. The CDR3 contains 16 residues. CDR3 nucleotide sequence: TGTGCCAGCAGTACATGGACTAGCGGGAGCTTGGAGACCCAGTACTTC. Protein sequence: CASSTWTSGSLETQYF.

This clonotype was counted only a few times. The CDR3 spells CASSQPGLRVGYTF. The CDR3 coding sequence is TGCGCCAGCAGCCAGCCGGGACTCCGGGTCGGCTACACCTTC. The rearrangement uses TRBV4-1 and TRBJ1-2; possibly TRBD1 for D (5 bases). The CDR3 is made up of 14 amino acids. The germline CDR1 and CDR2 sequences are MGHRA and YSYEKL. Trimming took off 3 bases at V and 8 bases at J, with 16 bases between the two ends.